The entry below gives a single T cell receptor (beta chain) sequence along with its context. The data are from a study of T cells in Graves' hyperthyroidism and ophthalmopathy. Overall study context: At initial diagnosis, before any treatment had begun, peripheral blood was obtained.

Amplified regions were TCR beta CDR3 sequences from RNA transcripts. The primer set for the first-round RT-PCR of the TCR CDR3 was HTBI. TCRdb independently ran MiXCR on the multiplex PCR reads; one entry per CDR3 protein. The data contain a few hundred thousand distinct CDR3 sequences, around 14% of them singletons. Patients between 18 and 65 years old had hyperthyroidism, newly diagnosed and lasting under 2 months. CDR3 length equals 15 residues. V was pared by 1 base and J by 7 bases, with 5 bases of the junction left unmatched. Germline V gene sequence: CDR1 SGHDN, CDR2 FVKESK. This receptor was identified in a young woman with Graves' hyperthyroidism that later progressed to Graves' ophthalmopathy. Sequencing was carried out using blood. The chain recombines TRBV14 with TRBJ2-1, with 9 bases lining up with TRBD2. CDR3 residues: CASSQAAGGPNEQFF. The CDR3 nucleotides read TGTGCCAGCAGCCAAGCTGCGGGAGGGCCAAATGAGCAGTTCTTC.